This is a list of T cell receptor beta chains from one sample in a study of cytomegalovirus exposure and HLA in healthy donors. Sequencing used immunoSEQ multiplex PCR; TCRdb keeps in-frame clones, though not all of them. The sample table includes around 100,000 clones. The sequenced sample consisted of PBMCs. The receptors were gathered from a man aged 25 to 40 in good health and CMV-seronegative. The CDR3 runs from the conserved cysteine through the conserved F or W. D genes are given only for firm matches.

>TRBV12-5|TRBJ1-5|NA|17
CASGPNLYREPNQPQHF
TGTGCTAGTGGTCCTAACCTTTACAGGGAACCCAATCAGCCCCAGCATTTT
>TRBV7-9|TRBJ1-6|TRBD1|15
CASSEPGQHNSPLHF
TGTGCCAGCAGTGAGCCGGGACAGCATAATTCACCCCTCCACTTT
>TRBV7-6|TRBJ1-4|NA|14
CASSLRMDRGKLFF
TGTGCCAGCAGCTTAAGAATGGATCGGGGAAAACTGTTTTTT
>TRBV12-5|TRBJ2-3|TRBD2|16
CASGLGLAGTTDTQYF
TGTGCTAGTGGTTTGGGGCTAGCGGGGACCACAGATACGCAGTATTTT
>TRBV7-2|TRBJ2-3|TRBD2|17
CASSFLRGGPSTDTQYF
TGTGCCAGCAGCTTCCTCCGCGGGGGGCCGAGCACAGATACGCAGTATTTT
>TRBV18|TRBJ2-1|NA|17
CASSPSRGGGVYNEQFF
TGTGCCAGCTCACCAAGCCGAGGGGGCGGGGTGTACAATGAGCAGTTCTTC
>TRBV10-3|TRBJ2-7|TRBD2|16
CAIKDRTSGELYEQYF
TGTGCCATCAAGGACAGGACTAGCGGGGAGCTTTACGAGCAGTACTTC
>TRBV29-1|TRBJ1-1|TRBD1|15
CSVEGTGGAWTEAFF
TGCAGCGTTGAAGGGACAGGGGGCGCGTGGACTGAAGCTTTCTTT
>TRBV12-5|TRBJ2-7|TRBD1|20
CASGSNRGQGAQTWSGEQYF
TGTGCTAGTGGTTCCAACCGTGGACAGGGGGCCCAAACTTGGTCGGGGGAGCAGTACTTC
>TRBV5-6|TRBJ2-4|NA|16
CASSPLAGWAKNIQYF
TGTGCCAGCAGCCCCTTAGCCGGGTGGGCCAAAAACATTCAGTACTTC
>TRBV13|TRBJ2-7|NA|15
CASSLEGQTPYEQYF
TGTGCCAGCAGCTTAGAGGGGCAGACTCCCTACGAGCAGTACTTC
>TRBV30|TRBJ2-1|TRBD2|16
CAWSGGIGSSYNEQFF
TGTGCCTGGAGCGGGGGGATCGGTAGCTCCTACAATGAGCAGTTCTTC
>TRBV6-5|TRBJ2-5|NA|15
CASSYGFGGQETQYF
TGTGCCAGCAGTTACGGATTCGGGGGACAAGAGACCCAGTACTTC
>TRBV5-1|TRBJ1-4|TRBD1|16
CASSPGQQATNEKLFF
TGCGCCAGCAGCCCGGGACAGCAAGCAACTAATGAAAAACTGTTTTTT
>TRBV5-1|TRBJ2-7|NA|14
CASSFTGFSYEQYF
TGCGCCAGCAGCTTTACCGGGTTCTCCTACGAGCAGTACTTC
>TRBV6-1|TRBJ1-1|TRBD1|15
CASYKDRGVVTEAFF
TGTGCCAGTTATAAGGACAGGGGGGTAGTCACTGAAGCTTTCTTT
>TRBV12-5|TRBJ2-7|NA|14
CASGLTGGGYEQYF
TGTGCTAGTGGTTTGACGGGCGGAGGGTACGAGCAGTACTTC
>TRBV5-1|TRBJ1-2|NA|13
CASSISPGDGYTF
TGCGCCAGCAGCATTTCCCCGGGGGATGGCTACACCTTC
>TRBV30|TRBJ2-3|NA|14
CARSSGSSTDTQYF
TGTGCCCGATCCTCAGGTTCTAGCACAGATACGCAGTATTTT
>TRBV18|TRBJ2-7|TRBD1|15
CASSRAGQGTHEQYF
TGTGCCAGCTCACGCGCCGGACAGGGTACCCACGAGCAGTACTTC
>TRBV5-6|TRBJ2-7|TRBD2|14
CASSFGRTHYEQYF
TGTGCCAGCAGCTTCGGGAGGACCCACTACGAGCAGTACTTC
>TRBV14|TRBJ1-1|NA|16
CASSQESRQTNTEAFF
TGTGCCAGCAGCCAAGAGTCGCGACAGACGAACACTGAAGCTTTCTTT
>TRBV4-3|TRBJ2-1|NA|15
CASSQDRSRGDEQFF
TGCGCCAGCAGCCAAGATCGGAGCAGGGGGGATGAGCAGTTCTTC
>TRBV7-2|TRBJ2-1|NA|15
CASSPLLQVTNEQFF
TGTGCCAGCAGCCCCTTGTTACAGGTAACGAATGAGCAGTTCTTC
>TRBV6-4|TRBJ2-6|NA|17
CASSDSVGGSGANVLTF
TGTGCCAGCAGTGACTCGGTCGGGGGCTCTGGGGCCAACGTCCTGACTTTC
>TRBV5-4|TRBJ2-5|TRBD2|16
CASSATGTSGHETQYF
TGTGCCAGCAGCGCGACCGGGACTAGCGGGCACGAGACCCAGTACTTC
>TRBV7-6|TRBJ1-4|TRBD1|16
CASSRGTGRSVEKLFF
TGTGCCAGCAGCCGTGGGACAGGTCGATCAGTTGAAAAACTGTTTTTT
>TRBV5-4|TRBJ2-1|NA|15
CASSLGASSYNEQFF
TGTGCCAGCAGCTTGGGAGCGAGCTCCTACAATGAGCAGTTCTTC
>TRBV11-3|TRBJ2-4|NA|12
CASSTQGGIQYF
TGTGCCAGCAGCACCCAAGGAGGAATTCAGTACTTC
>TRBV5-1|TRBJ1-3|TRBD1|16
CASSSPTGGPGNTIYF
TGCGCCAGCAGCTCGCCGACAGGGGGCCCTGGAAACACCATATATTTT
>TRBV7-2|TRBJ1-2|NA|13
CASSLGQGQGYTF
TGTGCCAGCAGCTTGGGTCAGGGCCAGGGCTACACCTTC
>TRBV4-2|TRBJ2-1|TRBD2|21
CASSRQASGTSGGASYNEQFF
TGTGCCAGCAGCCGACAGGCCTCCGGGACTAGCGGGGGGGCCTCCTACAATGAGCAGTTCTTC
>TRBV29-1|TRBJ2-2|NA|14
CSVELLATTGELFF
TGCAGCGTTGAGCTACTAGCAACCACCGGGGAGCTGTTTTTT
>TRBV9|TRBJ2-3|TRBD1|15
CASSLGQGATDTQYF
TGTGCCAGCAGCTTGGGACAGGGGGCAACAGATACGCAGTATTTT
>TRBV14|TRBJ1-5|NA|13
CASSHNSNQPQHF
TGTGCCAGCAGCCATAATAGCAATCAGCCCCAGCATTTT
>TRBV2|TRBJ1-2|NA|13
CASSVGQGWGYTF
TGTGCCAGCAGTGTAGGGCAGGGCTGGGGCTACACCTTC
>TRBV25-1|TRBJ2-5|NA|15
CASSEYWGQGETQYF
TGTGCCAGCAGTGAATATTGGGGGCAGGGAGAGACCCAGTACTTC
>TRBV7-2|TRBJ2-4|TRBD1|18
CASSLPTGWSVAKNIQYF
TGTGCCAGCAGCTTGCCGACAGGGTGGAGTGTGGCCAAAAACATTCAGTACTTC
>TRBV19|TRBJ1-5|NA|13
CASRDGADQPQHF
TGTGCCAGTAGGGACGGAGCGGATCAGCCCCAGCATTTT
>TRBV9|TRBJ2-2|NA|18
CASSVGISGFSNTGELFF
TGTGCCAGCAGCGTAGGGATTAGCGGTTTTTCAAACACCGGGGAGCTGTTTTTT
>TRBV6-6|TRBJ1-1|NA|12
CASSGGDTEAFF
TGTGCCAGCAGTGGGGGCGACACTGAAGCTTTCTTT
>TRBV4-2|TRBJ2-7|NA|15
CASSQGGGGAYEQYF
TGTGCCAGCAGCCAAGGGGGCGGGGGCGCCTACGAGCAGTACTTC
>TRBV28|TRBJ2-1|NA|14
CASAGAGDYNEQFF
TGTGCCAGCGCCGGGGCAGGGGACTACAATGAGCAGTTCTTC
>TRBV7-3|TRBJ2-5|NA|13
CASSLGGQETQYF
TGTGCCAGCAGCTTAGGGGGGCAAGAGACCCAGTACTTC
>TRBV6-5|TRBJ1-1|NA|11
CASRGGGSAFF
TGTGCCAGCAGGGGCGGGGGCTCGGCTTTCTTT
>TRBV6-1|TRBJ1-5|NA|14
CASSEMRSNQPQHF
TGTGCCAGCAGTGAAATGCGGAGCAATCAGCCCCAGCATTTT
>TRBV19|TRBJ2-1|TRBD2|14
CASSSTSGYNEQFF
TGTGCCAGTAGTAGTACTAGCGGGTATAATGAGCAGTTCTTC
>TRBV7-9|TRBJ1-2|TRBD1|13
CASSHRDSYGYTF
TGTGCCAGCAGCCATAGGGACAGCTATGGCTACACCTTC
>TRBV5-4|TRBJ1-2|NA|14
CASSLGVLDYGYTF
TGTGCCAGCAGCTTGGGGGTGCTAGACTATGGCTACACCTTC
>TRBV2|TRBJ2-5|TRBD2|15
CASSPISGGEETQYF
TGTGCCAGCAGTCCCATTAGCGGGGGAGAAGAGACCCAGTACTTC
>TRBV5-6|TRBJ2-2|NA|18
CASSLSEWAGMNTGELFF
TGTGCCAGCAGCTTGTCGGAGTGGGCAGGGATGAACACCGGGGAGCTGTTTTTT